The 32 T cell receptor beta chains presented below share a single source sample, sequenced in a study of identifying expanded T cells in peripheral blood. Method: immunoSEQ multiplex PCR; TCRdb's copy keeps in-frame clones and lacks some. The table includes around 47,000 clones, around 82% detected once. Sequencing was done on a sample of blood. The receptors come from a person aged 18 to 75 in good health.

This rearrangement joins TRBV18 to TRBJ1-1; D not resolved. The CDR3 consists of 13 residues. Trimming cost V 7 bases and J 2 bases, with 11 bases left between them. Germline V gives CDR1 KGHSH, CDR2 LQKENI. The CDR3 nucleotides are TGTGCCAGCTTACTCGCAGTTAACACTGAAGCTTTCTTT. This encodes CASLLAVNTEAFF.

This clone was counted once. The chain couples TRBV5-1 to TRBJ2-7, with D possibly being TRBD1 or TRBD2 (6 bases each). Germline assignment: CDR1 SGHRS and CDR2 YFSETQ. The CDR3 has 15 residues. V lost 3 bases, J lost 1 base, and 14 bases lay in between. DNA for the CDR3: TGCGCCAGCAGCTCAGGGGCGGGAATATCCTACGAGCAGTACTTC. It specifies CASSSGAGISYEQYF.

J is TRBJ2-3 and V is TRBV5-1; D gene unclear. The CDR3 runs to 12 residues. Germline V gene sequence: CDR1 SGHRS, CDR2 YFSETQ. The ends were cut back, 0 bases at V and 4 bases at J, with 3 bases in the middle. The CDR3 nucleotides are TGCGCCAGCAGCTTGGCCGCAGATACGCAGTATTTT. Amino acid sequence: CASSLAADTQYF.

A remark on this clone: The same CDR3 arises from other DNA sequences in this sample as well. This chain's CDR3 is CASSEQGNSNQPQHF. As DNA, the CDR3 is TGTGCCAGCAGTGAGCAGGGGAATAGCAATCAGCCCCAGCATTTT. The chain links TRBV2 to TRBJ1-5; tentatively, D is TRBD1 (6 bases). V lost 3 bases to trimming and J lost 0 bases, with 9 bases between them. Germline V gives CDR1 SNHLY, CDR2 FYNNEI. This CDR3 has 15 residues.

The CDR3 sequence is CASSSAGGKFYEQYF. The CDR3 region has the DNA TGTGCCAGCAGCTCGGCGGGCGGGAAGTTCTACGAGCAGTACTTC. The chain has TRBV7-2 and TRBJ2-7; possibly TRBD2 for D (6 bases). The CDR3 has 15 amino acids. Looked up from germline, CDR1 is SGHTA and CDR2 is FQGNSA. Trimming took 4 bases from V and 3 from J, leaving 16 bases between them.

The count of this clone is one. This chain joins TRBV9 and TRBJ2-3; TRBD2 matches at 12 bases. The germline gives CDR1 SGDLS, CDR2 YYNGEE. V lost 3 bases to trimming and J lost 8 bases; unmatched junction nucleotides: 7. There are 15 residues in the CDR3. This CDR3 reads CASSALLAGGSTQYF. The CDR3 region has the DNA TGTGCCAGCAGCGCGCTACTAGCGGGAGGCTCTACGCAGTATTTT.

The chain combines TRBV14 with TRBJ2-7, with D unresolved. The germline V gene encodes CDR1 SGHDN and CDR2 FVKESK. The CDR3 totals 14 residues. The ends were cut back, 0 bases at V and 4 bases at J, with 10 bases in the middle. The CDR3 is CASSQDSGPYEQYF. In DNA form, the CDR3 reads TGTGCCAGCAGCCAAGACTCAGGACCTTACGAGCAGTACTTC.

The chain joins TRBV19 to TRBJ1-2; 9 bases map to TRBD1. Germline trimming cut 6 bases from V and 8 bases from J; bases unmatched to any gene: 13. CDR3 length: 15 residues. Germline V gives CDR1 LNHDA, CDR2 SQIVND (reference sequence). CDR3 DNA: TGTGCCAGTAGCATTCAACAGGGGGCTTTACTCGGCTACACCTTC. Encoded protein: CASSIQQGALLGYTF.

The rearrangement joins TRBV11-2 to TRBJ2-7; a weak D match, TRBD2 (7 bases). V dropped 3 bases and J dropped 2 bases, with 14 bases sitting between them. The CDR3 contains 15 residues. Germline lookup yields CDR1 SGHAT and CDR2 FQNNGV. CDR3 nucleotides: TGTGCCAGCAGCTTGTACGCCGGGGGGCCCTACGAGCAGTACTTC. Protein: CASSLYAGGPYEQYF.

The chain employs TRBV6-1 and TRBJ1-2; a weak D match, TRBD1 (6 bases). The germline V gene encodes CDR1 MNHNS and CDR2 SASEGT. V shed 6 bases and J shed 4 bases, with 9 bases lying between them. This CDR3 has 12 amino acids. The DNA for the CDR3 is TGTGCCAGCAGAACAGGGAGCTATGGCTACACCTTC. Translation: CASRTGSYGYTF.

The V call is TRBV6-1, the J call TRBJ2-1, with 8 bases identical to TRBD2. The CDR3 has 15 amino acids. Germline V gives CDR1 MNHNS, CDR2 SASEGT. V gave up 2 bases and J gave up 3 bases; unmatched junction bases: 3. Written as DNA, the CDR3 is TGTGCCAGCAGTGAACCCGGGGGGGGCTACAATGAGCAGTTCTTC. Protein product: CASSEPGGGYNEQFF.

The V and J genes are TRBV7-3 and TRBJ2-6; weak D call: TRBD1 (5 bases). The CDR3 loop spans 15 amino acids. Germline lookup yields CDR1 SGHTA and CDR2 FQGTGA. V was shortened by 5 bases and J by 0 bases, with 8 bases between the two germline ends. CDR3: CASSPRVSGANVLTF. The CDR3 nucleotides are TGTGCCAGCAGCCCCAGGGTCTCTGGGGCCAACGTCCTGACTTTC.

This chain joins TRBV7-9 and TRBJ2-4; D gene uncertain. The CDR3 is 13 residues long. CDR1 and CDR2 (germline): SEHNR, FQNEAQ (reference sequence). V was clipped by 1 base and J by 9 bases, with 10 bases between them. In DNA form, the CDR3 reads TGTGCCAGCAGCTTAGGGGCAGTGGGCATTCAGTACTTC. The encoded protein is CASSLGAVGIQYF.

The chain is built from TRBV5-4 and TRBJ2-3, with 8 bases that match TRBD2. The germline V gene has CDR1 SGHNT and CDR2 YYREEE (reference sequence). This CDR3 is 14 amino acids long. V was pared by 7 bases and J by 1 base, with 5 bases of the junction left unmatched. CDR3 coding DNA: TGTGCCAGCGGCAGCGGGAGCCGCACAGATACGCAGTATTTT. This translates into CASGSGSRTDTQYF.

This chain links TRBV5-1 with TRBJ1-1; TRBD1 matches 11 bases. The V gene's germline CDR1 is SGHRS and CDR2 YFSETQ. This CDR3 region has 15 residues. With V trimmed by 4 bases and J by 4 bases, 6 bases remained unmatched. CDR3 region: CASSPGQGVRTEAFF. CDR3 sequence (DNA): TGCGCCAGCAGCCCGGGACAGGGGGTTCGCACTGAAGCTTTCTTT.

This chain uses TRBV2 with TRBJ1-2; D unresolved. The V end was cut by 7 bases, the J end by 4 bases, with 16 bases between. The CDR3 has 14 amino acids. Looked up from germline, CDR1 is SNHLY and CDR2 is FYNNEI. The CDR3: CASKKQGQTYGYTF. In DNA form, the CDR3 reads TGTGCCAGCAAAAAACAAGGGCAGACCTATGGCTACACCTTC.

This CDR3 is CASSVGQLNTEAFF. The CDR3 region has the DNA TGTGCCAGCAGCGTAGGGCAGTTGAACACTGAAGCTTTCTTT. The chain is built from TRBV9 and TRBJ1-1; D is unclear. The CDR3 covers 14 residues. Germline loops: CDR1 SGDLS, CDR2 YYNGEE. Trimming left V 0 bases short and J 0 bases short, with 6 bases between.

This sequence joins TRBV4-2 and TRBJ2-3; no clear D gene. The CDR3 has 16 amino acids. The germline gives CDR1 LGHNA, CDR2 YNFKEQ. V was trimmed by 0 bases and J by 1 base, leaving 11 bases between them. The CDR3 sequence is CASSQESAPRTDTQYF. CDR3 in DNA: TGTGCCAGCAGCCAAGAATCAGCTCCCCGCACAGATACGCAGTATTTT.

V usage is TRBV30 and J usage is TRBJ2-2; 10 positions match TRBD2. The ends lost 1 base at V and 7 bases at J; junction bases unmatched: 6. The CDR3 contains 15 residues. The germline CDR1 and CDR2 sequences are GTSNPN and SVGIG (reference sequence). This CDR3 reads CAWSGLAGVVGELFF. The DNA of the CDR3 is TGTGCCTGGAGTGGGCTAGCGGGGGTGGTCGGGGAGCTGTTTTTT. Filled out from reference TRBV30 and TRBJ2-2, the complete variable domain reads SQTIHQWPATLVQPVGSPLSLECTVEGTSNPNLYWYRQAAGRGLQLLFYSVGIGQISSEVPQNLSASRPQDRQFILSSKKLLLSDSGFYLCAWSGLAGVVGELFFGEGSRLTVL.

V gene TRBV11-2 combines with J gene TRBJ2-7, with D possibly TRBD1 on 5 matching bases. Looked up from germline, CDR1 is SGHAT and CDR2 is FQNNGV. The CDR3 contains 15 residues. Trimming took 5 bases from V and 0 from J, leaving 14 bases between them. In nucleotides, the CDR3 is TGTGCCAGCAGCCCACAGGTTATGAGCTCCTACGAGCAGTACTTC. Amino acid sequence: CASSPQVMSSYEQYF.

The chain uses TRBV19 and TRBJ2-1, with D perhaps assigned TRBD1 or TRBD2 (6 bases each). The germline V and J ends were trimmed by 2 bases and 1 base, with 12 bases remaining between them. The CDR3 runs 16 residues. CDR1 and CDR2 (germline): LNHDA, SQIVND (reference sequence). CDR3 amino acids: CASSISGAHSYNEQFF. CDR3 DNA sequence: TGTGCCAGTAGTATATCGGGGGCGCATTCCTACAATGAGCAGTTCTTC.

V and J are TRBV6-1 and TRBJ1-1; 7 positions match TRBD1. Losses at the gene ends were 5 bases for V and 6 bases for J; bases not matched to a gene: 6. The CDR3 covers 13 residues. Germline V gene data show CDR1 as MNHNS and CDR2 as SASEGT. This chain's CDR3 is CASSPHRGAEAFF. The CDR3 region has the DNA TGTGCCAGCAGTCCCCACAGGGGTGCTGAAGCTTTCTTT.

The J gene is TRBJ1-1, the V gene TRBV5-1; 7 bases agree with TRBD1. This CDR3 has 14 amino acids. V shed 6 bases and J 4 bases; nucleotides not matched to a gene: 9. Germline V gene data show CDR1 as SGHRS and CDR2 as YFSETQ. CDR3 bases: TGCGCCAGCACTATAGGGGGCCCGGGCACTGAAGCTTTCTTT. It is translated as CASTIGGPGTEAFF.

CDR3 sequence: CASSPSVTSGGTDTQYF. Here the CDR3 DNA reads TGTGCCAGCAGCCCGTCGGTGACTAGCGGGGGGACAGATACGCAGTATTTT. This chain joins TRBV9 and TRBJ2-3, with TRBD2 identical over 13 bases. This CDR3 has 17 residues. With V trimmed by 4 bases and J by 3 bases, 8 bases remained unmatched. The germline V gene encodes CDR1 SGDLS and CDR2 YYNGEE.

The rearrangement joins TRBV19 to TRBJ1-2; unclear D gene. CDR3 length: 14 residues. Per the germline V gene, CDR1 is LNHDA and CDR2 is SQIVND (reference sequence). V lost 5 bases to trimming and J lost 4 bases, with 14 bases between them. The CDR3 here is CASSSPGLLYGYTF. For the CDR3, the DNA is TGTGCCAGTAGTTCTCCGGGCCTCCTCTATGGCTACACCTTC.

This clone was seen ten or more times. The chain carries TRBV4-2 and TRBJ2-2; D remains unclear. Germline assignment: CDR1 LGHNA and CDR2 YNFKEQ. V was cut by 2 bases and J by 5 bases, with 12 bases left in between. The CDR3 contains 15 residues. Here the CDR3 DNA reads TGTGCCAGCAGCCAACCGGGCCCTCAGACCGGGGAGCTGTTTTTT. Translating gives CASSQPGPQTGELFF.

This chain joins TRBV30 and TRBJ2-2, with D maybe TRBD2 (6 bases). CDR3 length equals 11 residues. Per the germline V gene, CDR1 is GTSNPN and CDR2 is SVGIG (reference sequence). V lost 8 bases and J 6 bases, leaving 10 bases between the germline ends. CDR3 DNA sequence: TGTGCCGGACTAAGGGCCGGGGAGCTGTTTTTT. Protein product: CAGLRAGELFF. Full variable domain (remainder filled in from reference TRBV30 and TRBJ2-2): SQTIHQWPATLVQPVGSPLSLECTVEGTSNPNLYWYRQAAGRGLQLLFYSVGIGQISSEVPQNLSASRPQDRQFILSSKKLLLSDSGFYLCAGLRAGELFFGEGSRLTVL.

This chain connects TRBV27 to TRBJ2-7; 8 nucleotides match TRBD1. Germline CDR1 is MNHEY and CDR2 is SMNVEV (reference sequence). V lost 3 bases to trimming and J lost 6 bases; unmatched junction nucleotides: 7. The CDR3 loop spans 14 amino acids. The CDR3 sequence is CASSLQGALGEQYF. In DNA form, the CDR3 reads TGTGCCAGCAGTTTGCAGGGGGCGCTGGGCGAGCAGTACTTC.

The chain recombines TRBV19 with TRBJ2-1; tentative D call: TRBD2 (6 bases). CDR1 LNHDA and CDR2 SQIVND come from the germline V gene (reference sequence). The germline V and J ends were trimmed by 4 bases and 8 bases, with 21 bases remaining between them. The CDR3 covers 16 residues. The CDR3 sequence: CASSRSTGTLHHEQFF. Written as DNA, the CDR3 is TGTGCCAGTAGTAGATCTACCGGGACTCTACACCATGAGCAGTTCTTC.

This chain joins TRBV9 and TRBJ2-5; 7 bases map to TRBD2. There are 15 residues in the CDR3. The trim removed 4 bases at V and 5 bases at J, leaving 11 bases unmatched. Germline CDR1 is SGDLS and CDR2 is YYNGEE. The CDR3 region is CASSFQAGDGETQYF. CDR3 nucleotide sequence: TGTGCCAGCAGCTTCCAGGCGGGGGACGGGGAGACCCAGTACTTC.

The J gene is TRBJ2-5, the V gene TRBV9; D is unresolved. Germline CDR1 SGDLS, CDR2 YYNGEE. Trimming stripped 0 bases from V and 5 bases from J, with 14 bases between. The CDR3 has 15 residues. The CDR3 coding sequence is TGTGCCAGCAGCGTAGACGACTCCCCGAGGGAGACCCAGTACTTC. Translated: CASSVDDSPRETQYF. Looking up the rest from reference TRBV9 and TRBJ2-5 gives the full variable domain: DSGVTQTPKHLITATGQRVTLRCSPRSGDLSVYWYQQSLDQGLQFLIQYYNGEERAKGNILERFSAQQFPDLHSELNLSSLELGDSALYFCASSVDDSPRETQYFGPGTRLLVL.

The chain employs TRBV7-2 and TRBJ2-5, with 7 bases lining up with TRBD1. This CDR3 is built from 14 residues. With V trimmed by 4 bases and J by 5 bases, 7 bases remained unmatched. Germline-derived CDR1 and CDR2 are SGHTA and FQGNSA. CDR3 residues: CASSSRTGLETQYF. The CDR3 DNA sequence: TGTGCCAGCAGCTCCCGGACAGGTTTGGAGACCCAGTACTTC.